The table lists the clone carrying this T cell receptor beta chain with a few counts. What it recognizes is unknown. These data come from a study of T cells in Graves' hyperthyroidism and ophthalmopathy. Study-wide results and limits: Ophthalmopathy onset followed model prediction by a median approximately 5.9 months.

Amplification yielded TCR beta CDR3 regions, with RNA transcripts as the source. Using the HTBI primer set, a first-round RT-PCR was run on the TCR CDR3. TCRdb reprocessed the multiplex PCR reads via MiXCR and lists one record per CDR3 protein. The repertoire includes roughly 260,000 distinct CDR3 sequences, about 15% of them detected once, and roughly 14% sits in the top ten. The sample consisted of blood. The TCR sequence derives from a woman between 40 and 55 years old with Graves' hyperthyroidism that later progressed to Graves' ophthalmopathy.

CDR3 nucleotides: TGTGCCACCAGGTGGGGAGTCCACAAAAGGGGCAATGAGCAGTTCTTC. Translated, it gives CATRWGVHKRGNEQFF. The rearrangement links TRBV19 to TRBJ2-1; D may be TRBD1 or TRBD2 (5 bases each). Per the germline V gene, CDR1 is LNHDA and CDR2 is SQIVND (reference sequence). The CDR3 spans 16 residues. V was trimmed by 10 bases and J by 6 bases, leaving 25 bases between them.